Below are 8 T cell receptor beta chains sequenced from a single sample in a study of CD8+ T cells in alopecia areata. The authors extracted RNA and reverse transcribed it into cDNA as the sequencing template. Only in-frame clones appear in the TCRdb table, and some are missing; sequencing was by immunoSEQ multiplex PCR. The sample comprises about 74,000 clones, 29% of which are singletons, and under 15% rests with the top ten. As to treatment: oral pan-JAK inhibitor, 5-10 mg twice daily. The sequenced sample was CD8+ T cells sorted from blood, obtained at week 4, from a patient treated with tofacitinib. The source of these receptors is a human donor with alopecia areata.

This clone was observed a few times. The chain uses TRBV29-1 and TRBJ2-7, with unresolved D. Deletions cut 4 bases from V and 0 bases from J, with 10 bases between. The length of the CDR3 is 13 residues. Per germline, CDR1 SQVTM and CDR2 ANQGSEA. CDR3 residues: CSVVERNSYEQYF. The DNA of the CDR3 is TGCAGCGTTGTAGAACGGAACTCCTACGAGCAGTACTTC.

The chain uses TRBV5-5 and TRBJ1-1, with TRBD1 as a possible D gene (5 bases). The CDR3 consists of 14 residues. Trimming left V 4 bases short and J 3 bases short, with 13 bases between. The germline CDR1 and CDR2 sequences are SGHKS and YYEKEE (reference sequence). The CDR3 here is CASSAPGLYTEAFF. Written as DNA, the CDR3 is TGTGCCAGCAGCGCGCCGGGACTGTACACTGAAGCTTTCTTT.

About this clone: At one boundary the junction diverges from the germline segment, which might be a read error. V is TRBV5-6 and J is TRBJ2-5, with D perhaps TRBD2 (7 bases). The CDR3 loop spans 15 amino acids. Looked up from germline, CDR1 is SGHDT and CDR2 is YYEEEE. This CDR3 reads CASSQDGGGGETQYF. DNA for the CDR3: TGCGCCAGCAGCCAAGATGGCGGGGGCGGAGAGACCCAGTACTTC.

Written as DNA, the CDR3 is TGTGCCAGCAGCTTAAGGCCCGGGGACGGAGAGACCCAGTACTTC. Translated, it gives CASSLRPGDGETQYF. The V and J genes are TRBV7-2 and TRBJ2-5; tentatively, D is TRBD1 or TRBD2 (5 bases each). V gave up 2 bases and J gave up 4 bases, with 14 bases separating them. The CDR3 has 15 residues. CDR1 SGHTA and CDR2 FQGNSA come from the germline V gene. Together with reference TRBV7-2 and TRBJ2-5, the CDR3 gives the full variable domain: GAGVSQSPSNKVTEKGKDVELRCDPISGHTALYWYRQSLGQGLEFLIYFQGNSAPDKSGLPSDRFSAERTGGSVSTLTIQRTQQEDSAVYLCASSLRPGDGETQYFGPGTRLLVL.

This clone was found a few times. The V and J genes are TRBV27 and TRBJ2-5; D is tentatively TRBD1 or TRBD2 (6 bases each). Trimming cost V 9 bases and J 7 bases, with 15 bases left between them. This CDR3 has 12 residues. The germline V gene has CDR1 MNHEY and CDR2 SMNVEV (reference sequence). The DNA for the CDR3 is TGTGCCAGTATGACAGGCGGGGCGACCCAGTACTTC. It is translated as CASMTGGATQYF.

The rearrangement links TRBV9 to TRBJ2-1, with TRBD1 matching over 12 bases. CDR3 length equals 13 residues. Per the germline V gene, CDR1 is SGDLS and CDR2 is YYNGEE. Unmatched junction bases numbered 1, after V lost 2 bases and J lost 10 bases. The CDR3 nucleotides are TGTGCCAGCAGCGTGGGGACAGGGGGCGAGCAGTTCTTC. Translation: CASSVGTGGEQFF.

This rearrangement joins TRBV25-1 to TRBJ2-5, with D perhaps matching TRBD1 (6 bases). The CDR3 covers 15 residues. V dropped 0 bases and J dropped 5 bases, with 13 bases sitting between them. Germline values: CDR1 MGHDK, CDR2 SYGVNS. CDR3 loop: CASSEYTGRRETQYF. In DNA, the CDR3 is TGTGCCAGCAGTGAATACACAGGGAGACGTGAGACCCAGTACTTC.

This clone was counted only a few times. This chain links TRBV7-8 with TRBJ2-7; the D is unclear. Germline-derived CDR1 and CDR2 are SGHVS and FQNEAQ. Trimming took off 0 bases at V and 2 bases at J, with 2 bases between the two ends. The CDR3 has 12 amino acids. The CDR3: CASSLAAYEQYF. CDR3 in DNA: TGTGCCAGCAGCTTAGCTGCCTACGAGCAGTACTTC.